This T cell receptor (beta chain) was recorded in a study of T cell responses to AZD1222 COVID-19 vaccine (dated by TCRdb to the early 2020s). With regard to the full study: A total of around 240 trial participants underwent TCR sequencing, of whom around 210 had received two doses of AZD1222 and around 25 had received two doses of the MenACWY control vaccine. Trial participants were enrolled by age into subgroups of 18-55, 56-69 and 70-plus years, and about 150, 27 and 61 TCR-sequenced participants, respectively, were included in these subgroups. Broader findings and caveats from the paper: Epitopes outside the regions mutated in the B.1.351 and B.1.1.7 variants were reportedly recognized by nearly half of the unique spike-specific TCRs. In the small 56-69-year group, the increase in depth fell short of significance, most likely because of low power. Because no day 14 peak-response samples were available, repertoires were characterized only after the peak T cell response. CD4 TCRs associated with the vaccine covered the entire spike protein, and the dominant responses were in regions 160-218 and 743-854. Participants were mostly white British and included more females than males, and it was suggested by the authors that clonal diversity may have been underestimated. After two AZD1222 doses, spike-specific TCR breadth and depth were significantly higher than at day 0 and than in MenACWY recipients. Conclusions about previously exposed vaccinees were limited because only six or seven AZD1222 recipients were SARS-CoV-2 seropositive at baseline.

A note on this clone: The target of this receptor is not known. Base qualities are not provided; no much larger clone lies one nucleotide away.

The time point label corresponds to: about 28 days (+/-7) after the second vaccine dose. AZD1222 recipients with second doses at about 4 weeks or about 12 weeks were pooled, because spike-specific TCR depth and breadth did not differ between schedules. Samples from vaccinated people were obtained from the UK trials COV001 and COV002, which included a single-blind randomized controlled phase 2/3 trial of AZD1222 (ChAdOx1 nCoV-19) in healthy adults. Trial participant PBMC samples were collected at day 0 and day 28 after the second dose for TCRbeta chain sequencing. The CDR3 regions of human TCRbeta chains were analyzed by immunosequencing. The paper's processing steps were these. Repertoire TCRs were matched against a reference library of SARS-CoV-2-specific TCRs generated with the MIRA antigen-specificity platform. Breadth was defined as the fraction of unique TCRs that were SARS-CoV-2-associated. Depth was defined as the fraction of total T cells that were SARS-CoV-2-associated. Using the MIRA data, each spike-specific TCR was mapped to the spike region that the TCR reacts to and placed in a CD4 or CD8 class. Log10-transformed breadth and depth values were compared by one-way ANOVA with Sidak's multiple comparisons tests. The source is immuneACCESS, and TCRdb retained only in-frame sequences with V and J called. Part of the clones is not carried over; for the studies checked, unresolved V genes explain less than half of this, and the remainder is unexplained. The D gene and trimming were derived from the DNA, and the V and J assignments and clone size from that table. The sample includes about 69,000 clones, with around four fifths observed a single time. About 23% of the sample belongs to the ten largest clones.

The material sequenced was peripheral blood, taken 28 days after the second AZD1222 dose. This receptor was taken from an adult who received the AZD1222 COVID-19 vaccine.

The base sequence is TGCGCCGGTAGGGACACCACTTCCACAGATACGCAGTATTTT. Translated, this is CAGRDTTSTDTQYF. The chain is made from TRBV5-1 and TRBJ2-3; perhaps TRBD1 is the D gene, with 6 bases matching. At the junction V is shortened by 10 bases and J by 2 bases, with 17 bases in between. The cysteine opens and the phenylalanine closes a CDR3 of 14 amino acids. Only the CDR3 portion is preserved as DNA: 42 bases, with reading frame beginning at the first base. The germline V gene gives CDR1 as SGHRS and CDR2 as YFSETQ.